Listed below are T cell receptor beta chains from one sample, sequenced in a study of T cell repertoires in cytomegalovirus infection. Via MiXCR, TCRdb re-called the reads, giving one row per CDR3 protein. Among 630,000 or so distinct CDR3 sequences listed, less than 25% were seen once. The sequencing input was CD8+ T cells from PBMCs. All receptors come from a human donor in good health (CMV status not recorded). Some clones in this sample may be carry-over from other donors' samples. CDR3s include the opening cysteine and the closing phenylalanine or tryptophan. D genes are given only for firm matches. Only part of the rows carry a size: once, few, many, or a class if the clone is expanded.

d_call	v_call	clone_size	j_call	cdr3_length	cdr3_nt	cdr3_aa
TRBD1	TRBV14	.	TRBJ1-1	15	TGTGCCAGCAGCCGGGTGGGACAGGGAGACACTGAAGCTTTCTTT	CASSRVGQGDTEAFF
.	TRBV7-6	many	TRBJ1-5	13	TGTGCCAGCAGCTTAGCGGAAAATCAGCCCCAGCATTTT	CASSLAENQPQHF
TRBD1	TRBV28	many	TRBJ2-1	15	TGTGCCAGCAGGCGGACAGGGCGCTCCTACAATGAGCAGTTCTTC	CASRRTGRSYNEQFF
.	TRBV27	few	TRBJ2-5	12	TGTGCCAGCATCCTCCGGTCGGAGACCCAGTACTTC	CASILRSETQYF
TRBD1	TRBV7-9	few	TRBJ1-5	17	TGTGCCAGCAGCGCTCGGGACAGGCTGGGGAGCAATCAGCCCCAGCATTTT	CASSARDRLGSNQPQHF
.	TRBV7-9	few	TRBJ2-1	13	TGTGCCAGCACCCTCCGGGGGAACAATGAGCAGTTCTTC	CASTLRGNNEQFF
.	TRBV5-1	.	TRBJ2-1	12	TGCGCCAGCAGCTTGCAACAGGGTGAGCAGTTCTTC	CASSLQQGEQFF
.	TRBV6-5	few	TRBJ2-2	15	TGTGCCAGCAGTTACTACGGGCAGGTTGGCGGGGAGCTGTTTTTT	CASSYYGQVGGELFF
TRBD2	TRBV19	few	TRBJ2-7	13	TGTGCCAGCGCGACTAGCGGGGAGGTAGAGCAGTACTTC	CASATSGEVEQYF
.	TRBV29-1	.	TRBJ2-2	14	TGCATCGCCGAGCGGGTTGGGAACACCGGGGAGCTGTTTTTT	CIAERVGNTGELFF
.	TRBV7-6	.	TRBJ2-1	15	TGTGCCAGCAGCTTAACCCTTAAGGGGGGCAATGAGCATTTCTTC	CASSLTLKGGNEHFF
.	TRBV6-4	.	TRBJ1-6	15	TGTGCCAGCAGTGACTCTGCAGGGGCCAATTCACCCCTCCACTTT	CASSDSAGANSPLHF
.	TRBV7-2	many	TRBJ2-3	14	TGTGCCATCATTTCGGGGGGCTCCCCAGATACGCAGTATTTT	CAIISGGSPDTQYF
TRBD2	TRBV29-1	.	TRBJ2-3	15	TGCAGCGTTGAAGGGACTAGCGTGTCCACAGATACGCAGTATTTT	CSVEGTSVSTDTQYF
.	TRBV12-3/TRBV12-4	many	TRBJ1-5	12	TGTGCCAGCAGAATTGGGTGGGAGCCCCAGCATTTT	CASRIGWEPQHF
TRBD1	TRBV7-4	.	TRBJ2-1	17	TGTGCCAGGAGCCGGGGGCCCAAGGACAGGGCTCCAAATGAGCAGTTCTTC	CARSRGPKDRAPNEQFF
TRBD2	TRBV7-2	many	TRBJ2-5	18	TGTGCCAGCAGCTTAGAGGCGGGGCTAGCGGGGCTGGAAGAGACCCAGTACTTC	CASSLEAGLAGLEETQYF
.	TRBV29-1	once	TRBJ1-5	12	TGCAGCGTTGAGTCCAGCAATCAGCCCCAGCATTTT	CSVESSNQPQHF
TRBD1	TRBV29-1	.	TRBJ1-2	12	TGCAGCGTTCTTCAGGGGGCAGCCGGCTACACCTTC	CSVLQGAAGYTF
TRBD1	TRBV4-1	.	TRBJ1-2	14	TGCGCCAGCAGTCCCTCGAGGACAGGGTATGGCTACACCTTC	CASSPSRTGYGYTF
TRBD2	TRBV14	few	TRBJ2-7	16	TGTGCCAGCAGCCAAGTCGGGGGGACCTTTGACTACGAGCAGTACTTC	CASSQVGGTFDYEQYF
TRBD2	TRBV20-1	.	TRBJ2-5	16	TGCAGTGCTAGGACTAGCGGGGGGGCTCGTGAAGAGACCCAGTACTTC	CSARTSGGAREETQYF
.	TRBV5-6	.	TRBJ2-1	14	TGTGCCAGCAGCTTGGGGGCCAGGGGCAATGAGCAGTTCTTC	CASSLGARGNEQFF
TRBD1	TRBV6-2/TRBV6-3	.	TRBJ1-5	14	TGTGCCAGCAGTTACGGGCAGGGGGATCAGCCCCAGCATTTT	CASSYGQGDQPQHF
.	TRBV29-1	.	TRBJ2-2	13	TGCAGCGCAGGGGTAGGGGTGGCCGGGGAGCTGTTTTTT	CSAGVGVAGELFF
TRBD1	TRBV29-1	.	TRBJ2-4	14	TGCAGCGTTGGGCAGGGGGCTCAGAAAAACATTCAGTACTTC	CSVGQGAQKNIQYF
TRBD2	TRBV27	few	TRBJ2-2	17	TGTGCCAGCAGTTCACTAGCGGGGGGGCCGGACACCGGGGAGCTGTTTTTT	CASSSLAGGPDTGELFF
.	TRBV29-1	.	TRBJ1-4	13	TGCAGCGCTGGAGGAGCAACTAATGAAAAACTGTTTTTT	CSAGGATNEKLFF
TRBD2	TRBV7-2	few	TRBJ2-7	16	TGTGCCAGCAGCTTAATTTTGATGGAGCGGGGGTACGAGCAGTACTTC	CASSLILMERGYEQYF
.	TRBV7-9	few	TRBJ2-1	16	TGTGCCAGCAGCTTAGCGTATCGGGGGCCCTACAATGAGCAGTTCTTC	CASSLAYRGPYNEQFF
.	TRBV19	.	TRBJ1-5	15	TGTGCCAGTAGTAAAGACGACAGTTCCAATCAGCCCCAGCATTTT	CASSKDDSSNQPQHF
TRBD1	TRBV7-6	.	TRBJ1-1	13	TGTGCCAGCAGCTGGGACAGTTCTGTTGAAGCTTTCTTT	CASSWDSSVEAFF
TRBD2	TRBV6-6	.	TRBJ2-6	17	TGTGCCAGTATGACCAGGCGGGGGGCGCTTGGGGCCAACGTCCTGACTTTC	CASMTRRGALGANVLTF
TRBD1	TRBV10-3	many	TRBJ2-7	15	TGTGCCATCAGTGAGAGGGGACAGGGGGCTAACGAGCAGTACTTC	CAISERGQGANEQYF
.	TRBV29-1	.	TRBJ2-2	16	TGCAGCGTTCAGACCCCGGGCGGCAGAAACACCGGGGAGCTGTTTTTT	CSVQTPGGRNTGELFF